Presented here are 32 T cell receptor beta chains from one specimen sequenced in a study of blood T cell repertoires in COVID-19. Clones were sequenced by immunoSEQ multiplex PCR, and TCRdb holds only the in-frame ones, with some missing. Among approximately 470,000 clones, approximately 83% were seen once, and the ten largest hold approximately 2.9%. Sequenced input: peripheral blood. These receptors were taken from a human donor in a cohort sampled during active COVID-19.

V gene TRBV28 combines with J gene TRBJ2-1, with 10 nucleotides matching TRBD2. Trimming cost V 11 bases and J 6 bases; bases outside gene matches: 10. Germline CDR1 is MDHEN and CDR2 is SYDVKM. This CDR3 is built from 14 residues. CDR3 region: CAHSTGTSVNEQFF. The CDR3 nucleotides read TGTGCCCACTCGACCGGGACTAGCGTCAATGAGCAGTTCTTC.

The gene calls are TRBV28 and TRBJ1-2; TRBD1 is a possible D gene (5 bases). The CDR3 contains 15 residues. V gave up 7 bases and J gave up 0 bases, with 15 bases separating them. Germline values: CDR1 MDHEN, CDR2 SYDVKM. CDR3 coding DNA: TGTGCCAGCAACTTGGGGGGGTTTTCTAACTATGGCTACACCTTC. Amino acids: CASNLGGFSNYGYTF.

This clone was counted once. This CDR3 reads CASIRTGYEQYF. The CDR3 nucleotides read TGTGCCAGCATCCGGACAGGCTACGAGCAGTACTTC. The chain combines TRBV28 with TRBJ2-7, with 7 bases aligning to TRBD1. J was trimmed by 3 bases and V by 7 bases; bases with no gene match: 3. There are 12 residues in the CDR3. Looked up from germline, CDR1 is MDHEN and CDR2 is SYDVKM. Full variable domain (rest looked up from reference TRBV28 and TRBJ2-7): DVKVTQSSRYLVKRTGEKVFLECVQDMDHENMFWYRQDPGLGLRLIYFSYDVKMKEKGDIPEGYSVSREKKERFSLILESASTNQTSMYLCASIRTGYEQYFGPGTRLTVT.

The chain has TRBV14 and TRBJ2-7; the D gene is possibly TRBD2 (5 bases). The germline V gene encodes CDR1 SGHDN and CDR2 FVKESK. The CDR3 is made up of 12 amino acids. The V end was cut by 3 bases, the J end by 2 bases, with 5 bases between. The CDR3 bases are TGTGCCAGCAGCCAGACTACCTACGAGCAGTACTTC. Translation gives CASSQTTYEQYF.

To note about this clone: Other DNA sequences from this sample encode an identical CDR3 as well. V is TRBV20-1 and J is TRBJ1-5; the D gene is possibly TRBD1 (6 bases). Per the germline V gene, CDR1 is DFQATT and CDR2 is SNEGSKA (reference sequence). The CDR3 covers 12 residues. Trimming removed 3 bases at V and 4 bases at J, with 7 bases between. In DNA, the CDR3 is TGCAGTGCTAGTAGGGGGAATCAGCCCCAGCATTTT. Protein: CSASRGNQPQHF.

CDR3 nucleotides: TGCGCCAGCAGTGAGTCGAAAGGTGCCAGGATAACCTACAATGAGCAGTTCTTC. Its translation is CASSESKGARITYNEQFF. The chain is built from TRBV10-1 and TRBJ2-1; the D is unclear. CDR1 is WNHNN and CDR2 is SYGVQD in the germline V gene (reference sequence). This CDR3 region has 18 residues. Trimming cost V 0 bases and J 2 bases, with 17 bases left between them.

V gene TRBV5-6 combines with J gene TRBJ1-2; TRBD1 matches 9 bases. This CDR3 is built from 15 residues. Germline trimming cut 4 bases from V and 5 bases from J; bases unmatched to any gene: 9. Germline assignment: CDR1 SGHDT and CDR2 YYEEEE. The CDR3 coding sequence is TGTGCCAGCAGCCAAGGACAGGGGACTCCTTATGGCTACACCTTC. Protein: CASSQGQGTPYGYTF.

This clone was detected ten times or more. The J gene is TRBJ2-7, the V gene TRBV14, with 7 bases aligning to TRBD1. V lost 1 base, J lost 6 bases, and 6 bases stayed unmatched. Germline V gene data show CDR1 as SGHDN and CDR2 as FVKESK. This CDR3 spans 14 amino acids. The CDR3 region has the DNA TGTGCCAGCAGCCAAGGACAGGGCATAGGCGAGCAGTACTTC. This sequence encodes CASSQGQGIGEQYF.

The rearrangement links TRBV5-1 to TRBJ1-4; D is ambiguous. The V end was cut by 0 bases, the J end by 0 bases, with 15 bases between. The CDR3 totals 18 residues. The germline CDR1 and CDR2 sequences are SGHRS and YFSETQ. CDR3 region: CASSLGPLSGATNEKLFF. For the CDR3, the DNA is TGCGCCAGCAGCTTGGGTCCCTTGAGCGGGGCAACTAATGAAAAACTGTTTTTT. Full variable domain (missing parts from reference TRBV5-1 and TRBJ1-4): KAGVTQTPRYLIKTRGQQVTLSCSPISGHRSVSWYQQTPGQGLQFLFEYFSETQRNKGNFPGRFSGRQFSNSRSEMNVSTLELGDSALYLCASSLGPLSGATNEKLFFGSGTQLSVL.

The table lists this clone with a count of one. The V call is TRBV6-6, the J call TRBJ2-7; D possibly corresponds to TRBD1 (6 bases). The CDR3 runs to 14 residues. CDR1 MNHNY and CDR2 SVGAGI come from the germline V gene (reference sequence). The V gene lost 4 bases and the J gene lost 2 bases, with 12 bases spanning the gap. As DNA, the CDR3 is TGTGCCAGCAGTTGGGGGCGGGCGGCCTACGAGCAGTACTTC. This gives the protein CASSWGRAAYEQYF.

For this clone: At the DNA level, this CDR3 is encoded by other sequences in the same sample as well. The rearrangement links TRBV2 to TRBJ2-7; 11 bases match TRBD2. V shed 6 bases and J 1 base; nucleotides not matched to a gene: 2. Germline V gene data show CDR1 as SNHLY and CDR2 as FYNNEI. CDR3 length: 14 residues. The CDR3 nucleotides are TGTGCCAGCAGGGGGACTAGCGGTTCCTACGAGCAGTACTTC. Protein product: CASRGTSGSYEQYF.

The chain joins TRBV3-1 (or the pseudogene TRBV3-2) to TRBJ2-7; maybe TRBD2 (6 bases). V was trimmed by 4 bases and J by 4 bases, leaving 17 bases between them. The CDR3 runs 15 residues. Germline CDR1 and CDR2: LGHDT and YNNKEL (reference sequence). The CDR3 loop reads CASSLRVGSSYEQYF. In nucleotides, the CDR3 is TGTGCCAGCAGCCTAAGAGTCGGGAGTTCGTACGAGCAGTACTTC.

The chain uses TRBV3-1 (or the pseudogene TRBV3-2) and TRBJ2-7; 9 bases match TRBD2. The CDR3 runs 15 residues. After removal of 4 bases from V and 6 bases from J, the junction contained 10 bases not matched to a gene. Germline loops: CDR1 LGHDT, CDR2 YNNKEL (reference sequence). The CDR3 nucleotides are TGTGCCAGCAGCCCCGGTGGTAGCGGGAGCACCGAGCAGTACTTC. Its protein is CASSPGGSGSTEQYF.

This chain uses TRBV7-2 with TRBJ1-6, with D uncertain. Germline V CDR1 and CDR2: SGHTA, FQGNSA. Trimming stripped 7 bases from V and 8 bases from J, with 9 bases between. The CDR3 loop spans 12 amino acids. DNA of the CDR3: TGTGCCAGCACCGTTCAGGATTCACCCCTCCACTTT. Amino acid sequence: CASTVQDSPLHF.

This clone has only one observation. The chain joins TRBV6-2 or TRBV6-3 to TRBJ1-1; 8 positions match TRBD1. The germline V gene encodes CDR1 MNHEY and CDR2 SVGEGT. V was pared by 6 bases and J by 3 bases, with 6 bases of the junction left unmatched. The CDR3 loop spans 14 amino acids. CDR3 sequence reads: CASSLQGEDTEAFF. The CDR3 DNA sequence: TGTGCCAGCAGCTTACAGGGGGAAGACACTGAAGCTTTCTTT.

Only a few counts were recorded for this clone. The chain carries TRBV23-1 and TRBJ1-1, with a possible D match to TRBD1 (5 bases). TRBV23-1 is known as an ORF, though its function is uncertain. The CDR3 contains 14 residues. V shed 2 bases and J shed 1 base, with 8 bases lying between them. The CDR3 DNA is TGCGCCAGCAGTCAAGGCGGGGGGAACACTGAAGCTTTCTTT. This gives the protein CASSQGGGNTEAFF.

To note about this clone: The junction does not match germline at one end; this may be a read error. The CDR3 region is CASSLRRTGEGYEQYF. The CDR3 nucleotides read TGTGCTAGCAGCTTAAGGCGGACAGGTGAGGGCTACGAGCAGTACTTC. V and J are TRBV7-7 and TRBJ2-7; 7 bases fit TRBD1. This CDR3 comprises 16 residues. Germline V lookup: CDR1 SSHAT, CDR2 FNYEAQ (reference sequence). The entire variable domain, with the rest obtained from reference TRBV7-7 and TRBJ2-7, is as follows: GAGVSQSPRYKVTKRGQDVTLRCDPISSHATLYWYQQALGQGPEFLTYFNYEAQPDKSGLPSDRFSAERPEGSISTLTIQRTEQRDSAMYRCASSLRRTGEGYEQYFGPGTRLTVT.

V is TRBV2 and J is TRBJ1-5, with TRBD1 matching 9 bases. V trimming: 1 base; J trimming: 9 bases; junction bases outside the gene matches: 1. The CDR3 spans 13 residues. In germline, CDR1 is SNHLY, CDR2 FYNNEI. In DNA, the CDR3 is TGTGCCAGCAGTGAAGACAGGGGGCGGCCCCAGCATTTT. As protein: CASSEDRGRPQHF.

The V and J genes are TRBV9 and TRBJ2-1; TRBD2 aligns across 7 bases. This CDR3 has 15 amino acids. Germline loops: CDR1 SGDLS, CDR2 YYNGEE. V trimming: 0 bases; J trimming: 5 bases; junction bases outside the gene matches: 5. The CDR3 region has the DNA TGTGCCAGCAGCGTAGGAGGTGGGGGGGACAATGAGCAGTTCTTC. It translates to CASSVGGGGDNEQFF.

The genes are TRBV16 and TRBJ2-1; D is possibly TRBD2 (5 bases). Trimming took off 0 bases at V and 5 bases at J, with 8 bases between the two ends. Germline CDR1 reads KGHSY; CDR2 reads FQNENV. CDR3 length equals 14 residues. The DNA of the CDR3 is TGTGCCAGCAGCCAATCGAGCGGAGACAATGAGCAGTTCTTC. Protein product: CASSQSSGDNEQFF.

The rearrangement links TRBV7-9 to TRBJ2-7, with a possible D match to TRBD2 (5 bases). Germline-derived CDR1 and CDR2 are SEHNR and FQNEAQ (reference sequence). V lost 3 bases, J lost 0 bases, and 9 bases lay in between. The CDR3 spans 14 residues. CDR3 loop: CASSLMGSSYEQYF. DNA for the CDR3: TGTGCCAGCAGCTTGATGGGGAGCTCCTACGAGCAGTACTTC.

This clone was observed a handful of times. This rearrangement joins TRBV5-5 to TRBJ1-2; possible D gene TRBD1, 6 bases. The V end was cut by 4 bases, the J end by 4 bases, with 14 bases between. CDR1 and CDR2 from the germline V gene are SGHKS and YYEKEE (reference sequence). The CDR3 consists of 14 residues. The CDR3 DNA is TGTGCCAGCAGCCTTACCACAGGGCTCTATGGCTACACCTTC. Its protein product is CASSLTTGLYGYTF.

The chain couples TRBV3-1 (or the pseudogene TRBV3-2) to TRBJ2-7; a possible D gene is TRBD2 (6 bases). In germline, CDR1 is LGHDT, CDR2 YNNKEL (reference sequence). The CDR3 contains 18 residues. V was trimmed by 3 bases and J by 3 bases, leaving 24 bases between them. The CDR3 region is CASSHFGETGGTLYEQYF. CDR3 nucleotides: TGTGCCAGCAGCCATTTTGGGGAGACGGGCGGGACTCTCTACGAGCAGTACTTC.

The gene calls are TRBV7-2 and TRBJ1-1; D call uncertain. Germline V gene lookup returns CDR1 SGHTA and CDR2 FQGNSA. Trimming took off 1 base at V and 6 bases at J, with 12 bases between the two ends. This CDR3 is built from 14 residues. The CDR3 DNA reads as TGTGCCAGCAGCTTAGTCGGAGTGATCCCTGAAGCTTTCTTT. It encodes CASSLVGVIPEAFF. Based on the CDR3 plus reference TRBV7-2 and TRBJ1-1, the full variable domain is GAGVSQSPSNKVTEKGKDVELRCDPISGHTALYWYRQSLGQGLEFLIYFQGNSAPDKSGLPSDRFSAERTGGSVSTLTIQRTQQEDSAVYLCASSLVGVIPEAFFGQGTRLTVV.

V and J are TRBV24-1 and TRBJ2-7; TRBD2 agrees at 9 bases. CDR3 size: 19 residues. Germline V gene sequence: CDR1 KGHDR, CDR2 SFDVKD. CDR3 in amino acids: CPKEERIAASGVRTYEQYF. CDR3 nucleotide sequence: TGTCCAAAGGAGGAGCGGATTGCTGCTAGCGGGGTAAGAACCTACGAGCAGTACTTC.

This clone occurred a few times. The rearrangement joins TRBV7-8 to TRBJ2-3, with 10 bases identical to TRBD2. V trimming: 2 bases; J trimming: 3 bases; junction bases outside the gene matches: 2. This CDR3 comprises 15 residues. Germline assignment: CDR1 SGHVS and CDR2 FQNEAQ. Written as DNA, the CDR3 is TGTGCCAGCAGCTTACTAGCGGGAGAGACAGATACGCAGTATTTT. This sequence encodes CASSLLAGETDTQYF.

The rearrangement links TRBV7-3 to TRBJ2-7; 7 nucleotides align to TRBD2. J gave up 7 bases and V 5 bases, and 8 bases lay outside the gene matches. Germline CDR1 SGHTA, CDR2 FQGTGA. This CDR3 region has 13 residues. CDR3 DNA sequence: TGTGCCAGCAGCGCGAGGCGCGGGAGTGAGCAGTACTTC. Residues: CASSARRGSEQYF. The whole variable domain, remainder taken from reference TRBV7-3 and TRBJ2-7, is GAGVSQTPSNKVTEKGKYVELRCDPISGHTALYWYRQSLGQGPEFLIYFQGTGAADDSGLPNDRFFAVRPEGSVSTLKIQRTERGDSAVYLCASSARRGSEQYFGPGTRLTVT.

The V and J genes are TRBV6-5 and TRBJ1-6; D may be TRBD1 (6 bases). CDR1 and CDR2 (germline): MNHEY, SVGAGI. The CDR3 consists of 15 residues. The V end lost 0 bases, the J end lost 7 bases, and 10 bases lay between the germline ends. This chain's CDR3 is CASSYSTGSNSPLHF. CDR3 sequence (DNA): TGTGCCAGCAGTTACTCAACAGGGTCAAATTCACCCCTCCACTTT.

This clone was seen only once. The CDR3, as DNA: TGTGCCAGTAGTGTGCAGTCCTTTAACACTGAAGCTTTCTTT. It codes for CASSVQSFNTEAFF. The J gene is TRBJ1-1, the V gene TRBV19; D is uncertain. V lost 5 bases and J lost 2, with 12 bases in between. From germline, CDR1 is LNHDA and CDR2 SQIVND (reference sequence). There are 14 residues in the CDR3.

This clone was counted a few times. The chain carries TRBV28 and TRBJ2-5, with 9 bases that match TRBD2. The CDR3 contains 14 residues. The V segment lost 7 bases and the J segment 2 bases; nucleotides outside the gene matches: 5. CDR1 and CDR2 from the germline V gene are MDHEN and SYDVKM. CDR3 sequence: CASKTSGAQETQYF. In DNA, the CDR3 is TGTGCCAGCAAGACTAGCGGCGCACAAGAGACCCAGTACTTC.

This clone was picked up many times. The V and J genes are TRBV7-9 and TRBJ2-1, with 8 bases identical to TRBD1. V was pared by 5 bases and J by 4 bases, with 10 bases of the junction left unmatched. Germline loops: CDR1 SEHNR, CDR2 FQNEAQ (reference sequence). This CDR3 has 16 residues. CDR3 DNA sequence: TGTGCCAGCAGCGGCTCCAGGGGGCTGTCGTACAATGAGCAGTTCTTC. Translated: CASSGSRGLSYNEQFF. Full variable domain (remainder filled in from reference TRBV7-9 and TRBJ2-1): DTGVSQNPRHKITKRGQNVTFRCDPISEHNRLYWYRQTLGQGPEFLTYFQNEAQLEKSRLLSDRFSAERPKGSFSTLEIQRTEQGDSAMYLCASSGSRGLSYNEQFFGPGTRLTVL.

The V and J genes are TRBV27 and TRBJ1-5, with D possibly being TRBD1 (5 bases). Germline V gene lookup returns CDR1 MNHEY and CDR2 SMNVEV (reference sequence). CDR3 length: 13 amino acids. The V end lost 6 bases, the J end lost 11 bases, and 17 bases lay between the germline ends. As DNA, the CDR3 is TGTGCCAGCAGCCGGGGACGGGAGAGGGCCCAGCATTTT. It yields the protein CASSRGRERAQHF.